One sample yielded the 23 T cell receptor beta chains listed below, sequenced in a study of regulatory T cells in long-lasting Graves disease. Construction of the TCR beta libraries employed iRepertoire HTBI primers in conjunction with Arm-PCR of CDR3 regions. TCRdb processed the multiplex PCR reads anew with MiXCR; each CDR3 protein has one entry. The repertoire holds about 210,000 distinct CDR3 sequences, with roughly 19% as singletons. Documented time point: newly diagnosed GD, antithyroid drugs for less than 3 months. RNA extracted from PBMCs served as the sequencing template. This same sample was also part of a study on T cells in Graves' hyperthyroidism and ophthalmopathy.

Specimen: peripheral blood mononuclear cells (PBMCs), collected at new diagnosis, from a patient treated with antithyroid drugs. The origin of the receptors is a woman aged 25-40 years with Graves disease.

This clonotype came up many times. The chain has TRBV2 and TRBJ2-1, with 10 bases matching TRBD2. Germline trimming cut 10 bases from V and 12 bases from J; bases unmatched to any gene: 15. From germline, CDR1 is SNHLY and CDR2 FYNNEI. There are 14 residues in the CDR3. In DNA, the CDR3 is TGTGCCACCCGGCCCCAGCGGGGGGGCCGTGGGCAGTTCTTC. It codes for CATRPQRGGRGQFF.

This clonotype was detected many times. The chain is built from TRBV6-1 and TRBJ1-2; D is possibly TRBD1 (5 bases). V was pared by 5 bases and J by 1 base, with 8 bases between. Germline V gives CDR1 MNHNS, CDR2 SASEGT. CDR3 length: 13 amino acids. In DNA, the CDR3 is TGTGCCAGCAGTCCCCAGGGTAACTATGGCTACACCTTC. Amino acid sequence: CASSPQGNYGYTF.

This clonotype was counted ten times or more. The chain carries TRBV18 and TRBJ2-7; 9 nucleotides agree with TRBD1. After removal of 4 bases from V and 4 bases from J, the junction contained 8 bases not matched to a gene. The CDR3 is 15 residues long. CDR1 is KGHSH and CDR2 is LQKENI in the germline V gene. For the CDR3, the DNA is TGTGCCAGCTCACGCGATGGGACAGGGATGTACGAGCAGTACTTC. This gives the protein CASSRDGTGMYEQYF.

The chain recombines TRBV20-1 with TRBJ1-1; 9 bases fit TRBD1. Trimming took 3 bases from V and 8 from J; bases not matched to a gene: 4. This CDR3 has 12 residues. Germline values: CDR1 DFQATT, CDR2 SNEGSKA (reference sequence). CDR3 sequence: CSASSDRGEAFF. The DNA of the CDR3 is TGCAGTGCTAGTTCGGACAGGGGCGAAGCTTTCTTT.

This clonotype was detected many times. The CDR3 DNA reads as TGTGCCAGCAGTGGCACTCACCCCTACGAGCAGTACTTC. Its protein product is CASSGTHPYEQYF. The J gene is TRBJ2-7, the V gene TRBV28; D is uncertain. Germline values: CDR1 MDHEN, CDR2 SYDVKM. CDR3 length: 13 amino acids. The germline V and J ends were trimmed by 5 bases and 2 bases, with 10 bases remaining between them.

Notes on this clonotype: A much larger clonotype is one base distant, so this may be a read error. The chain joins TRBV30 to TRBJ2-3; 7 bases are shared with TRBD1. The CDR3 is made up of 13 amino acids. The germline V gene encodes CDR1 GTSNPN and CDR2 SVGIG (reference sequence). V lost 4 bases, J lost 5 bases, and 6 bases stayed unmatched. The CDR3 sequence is CAWIAGGRDTQYF. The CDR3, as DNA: TGTGCCTGGATCGCAGGGGGTCGAGATACGCAGTATTTT.

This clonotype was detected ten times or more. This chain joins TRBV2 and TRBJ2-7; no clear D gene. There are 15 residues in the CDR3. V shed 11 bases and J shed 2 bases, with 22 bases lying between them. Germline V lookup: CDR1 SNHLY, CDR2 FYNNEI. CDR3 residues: CAYTPIQAEPYEQYF. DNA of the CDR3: TGTGCCTACACGCCTATCCAGGCAGAACCCTACGAGCAGTACTTC.

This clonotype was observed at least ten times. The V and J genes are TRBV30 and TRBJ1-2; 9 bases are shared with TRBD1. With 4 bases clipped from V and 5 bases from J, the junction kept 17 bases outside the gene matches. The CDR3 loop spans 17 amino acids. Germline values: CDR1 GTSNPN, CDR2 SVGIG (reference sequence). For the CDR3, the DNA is TGTGCCTGGACCAAAGGATCACAGGGGGCGCTTCGGTATGGCTACACCTTC. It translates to CAWTKGSQGALRYGYTF.

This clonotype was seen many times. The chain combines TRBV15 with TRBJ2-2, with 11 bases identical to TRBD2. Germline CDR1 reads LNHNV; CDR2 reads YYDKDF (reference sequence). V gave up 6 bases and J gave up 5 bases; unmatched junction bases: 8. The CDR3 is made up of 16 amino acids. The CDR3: CATRGSGRASTGELFF. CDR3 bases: TGTGCCACCAGGGGTAGCGGGAGGGCCTCAACCGGGGAGCTGTTTTTT.

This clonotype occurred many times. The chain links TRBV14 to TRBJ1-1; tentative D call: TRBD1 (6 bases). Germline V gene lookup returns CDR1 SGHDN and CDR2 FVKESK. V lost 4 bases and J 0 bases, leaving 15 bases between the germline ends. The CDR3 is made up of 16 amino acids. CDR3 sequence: CASSPRQDLLNTEAFF. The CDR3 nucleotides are TGTGCCAGCAGCCCCAGACAGGACTTGCTGAACACTGAAGCTTTCTTT. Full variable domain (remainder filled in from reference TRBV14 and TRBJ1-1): EAGVTQFPSHSVIEKGQTVTLRCDPISGHDNLYWYRRVMGKEIKFLLHFVKESKQDESGMPNNRFLAERTGGTYSTLKVQPAELEDSGVYFCASSPRQDLLNTEAFFGQGTRLTVV.

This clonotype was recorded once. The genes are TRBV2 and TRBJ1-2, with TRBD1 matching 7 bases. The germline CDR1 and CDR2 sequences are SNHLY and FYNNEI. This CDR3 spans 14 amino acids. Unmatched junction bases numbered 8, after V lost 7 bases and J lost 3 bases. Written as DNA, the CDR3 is TGTGCCAGCACTGACAGGGATGATGACTATGGCTACACCTTC. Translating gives CASTDRDDDYGYTF.

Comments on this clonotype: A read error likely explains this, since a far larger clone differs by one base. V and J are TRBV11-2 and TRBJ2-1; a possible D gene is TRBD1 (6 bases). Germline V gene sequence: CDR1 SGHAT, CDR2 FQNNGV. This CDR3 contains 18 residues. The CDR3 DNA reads TGTGCCAGCAGCTTAGTTAACAGGGCGGAATCAACGGTGAATGAGCAGCTCTTC. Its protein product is CASSLVNRAESTVNEQLF.

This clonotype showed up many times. This CDR3 is CASTVAAGSSYNEQFF. The CDR3, as DNA: TGTGCCAGCACCGTGGCAGCGGGGAGCTCCTACAATGAGCAGTTCTTC. The chain employs TRBV6-1 and TRBJ2-1, with 7 bases lining up with TRBD2. V trimming: 7 bases; J trimming: 0 bases; junction bases outside the gene matches: 9. CDR1 and CDR2 from the germline V gene are MNHNS and SASEGT. The CDR3 is 16 residues long.

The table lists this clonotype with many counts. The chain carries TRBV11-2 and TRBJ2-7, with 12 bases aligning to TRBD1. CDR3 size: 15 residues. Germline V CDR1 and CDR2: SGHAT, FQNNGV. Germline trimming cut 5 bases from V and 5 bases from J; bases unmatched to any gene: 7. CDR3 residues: CASSNWDRGRDEQYF. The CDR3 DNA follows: TGTGCCAGCAGCAACTGGGACAGGGGGCGCGACGAGCAGTACTTC. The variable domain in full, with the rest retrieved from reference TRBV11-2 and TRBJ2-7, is EAGVAQSPRYKIIEKRQSVAFWCNPISGHATLYWYQQILGQGPKLLIQFQNNGVVDDSQLPKDRFSAERLKGVDSTLKIQPAKLEDSAVYLCASSNWDRGRDEQYFGPGTRLTVT.

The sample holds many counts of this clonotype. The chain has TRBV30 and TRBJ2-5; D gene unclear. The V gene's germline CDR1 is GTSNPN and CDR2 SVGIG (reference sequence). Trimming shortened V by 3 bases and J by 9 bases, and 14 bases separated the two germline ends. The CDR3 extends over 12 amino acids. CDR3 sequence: CAWSPQTQAQYF. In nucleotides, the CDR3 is TGTGCCTGGAGCCCTCAGACCCAGGCCCAGTACTTC.

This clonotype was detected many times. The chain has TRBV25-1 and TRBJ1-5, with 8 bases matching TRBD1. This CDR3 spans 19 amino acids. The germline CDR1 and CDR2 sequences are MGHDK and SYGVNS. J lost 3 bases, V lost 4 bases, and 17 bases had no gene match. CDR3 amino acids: CASSGGDRQGSLNNQPQHF. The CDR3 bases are TGTGCCAGCAGTGGGGGCGATCGACAGGGGTCCCTAAACAATCAGCCCCAGCATTTT. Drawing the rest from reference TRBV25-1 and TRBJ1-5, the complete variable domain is EADIYQTPRYLVIGTGKKITLECSQTMGHDKMYWYQQDPGMELHLIHYSYGVNSTEKGDLSSESTVSRIRTEHFPLTLESARPSHTSQYLCASSGGDRQGSLNNQPQHFGDGTRLSIL.

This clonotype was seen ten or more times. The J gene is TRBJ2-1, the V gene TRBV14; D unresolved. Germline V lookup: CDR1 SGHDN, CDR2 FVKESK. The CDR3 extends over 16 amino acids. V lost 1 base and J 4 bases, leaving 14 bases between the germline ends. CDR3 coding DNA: TGTGCCAGCAGCCAAGGGGATCCCGGAGATTACAATGAGCAGTTCTTC. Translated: CASSQGDPGDYNEQFF.

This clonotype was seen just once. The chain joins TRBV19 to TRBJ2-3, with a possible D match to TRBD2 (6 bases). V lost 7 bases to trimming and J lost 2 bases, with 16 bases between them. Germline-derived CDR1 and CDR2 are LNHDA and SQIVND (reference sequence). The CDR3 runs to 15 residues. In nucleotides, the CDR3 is TGTGCCAGTAAGGACGTGGCGGGGTTCACAGATACGCAGTATTTT. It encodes CASKDVAGFTDTQYF.

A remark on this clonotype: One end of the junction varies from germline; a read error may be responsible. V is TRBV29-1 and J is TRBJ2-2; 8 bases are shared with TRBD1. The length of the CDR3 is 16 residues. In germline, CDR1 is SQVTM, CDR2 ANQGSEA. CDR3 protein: CSVGGPRGRLTGELLF. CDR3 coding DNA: TGCAGCGTTGGAGGCCCCAGGGGGCGGCTCACCGGGGAGCTGCTTTTT.

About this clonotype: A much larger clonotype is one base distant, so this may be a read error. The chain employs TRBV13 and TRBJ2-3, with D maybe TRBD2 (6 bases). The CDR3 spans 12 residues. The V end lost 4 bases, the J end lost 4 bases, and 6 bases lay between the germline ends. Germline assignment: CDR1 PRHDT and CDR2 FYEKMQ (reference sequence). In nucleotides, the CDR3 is TGTGCCAGCAGCTCGGGGGCAGATACGCAGTATTTT. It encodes CASSSGADTQYF.

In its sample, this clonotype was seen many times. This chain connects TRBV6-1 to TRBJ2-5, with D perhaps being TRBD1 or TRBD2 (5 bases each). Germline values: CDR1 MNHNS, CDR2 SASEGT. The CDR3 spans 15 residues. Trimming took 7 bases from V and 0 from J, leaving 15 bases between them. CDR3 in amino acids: CASNSYSGHQETQYF. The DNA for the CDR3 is TGTGCCAGCAATTCTTACTCGGGGCACCAAGAGACCCAGTACTTC.

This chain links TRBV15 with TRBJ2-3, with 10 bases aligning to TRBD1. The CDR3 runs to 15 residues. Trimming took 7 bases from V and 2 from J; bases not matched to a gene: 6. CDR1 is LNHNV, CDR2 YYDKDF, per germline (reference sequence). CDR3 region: CATTDRGRFTDTQYF. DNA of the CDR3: TGTGCCACCACCGACAGGGGGCGGTTCACAGATACGCAGTATTTT.

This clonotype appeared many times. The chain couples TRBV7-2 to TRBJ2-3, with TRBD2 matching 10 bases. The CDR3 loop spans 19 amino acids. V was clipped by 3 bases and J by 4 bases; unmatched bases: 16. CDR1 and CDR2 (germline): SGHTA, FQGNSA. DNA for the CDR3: TGTGCCAGCAGCTTTCGGATTTTTTCTAGCGGGAGTTGGCCAGATACGCAGTATTTT. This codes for CASSFRIFSSGSWPDTQYF.